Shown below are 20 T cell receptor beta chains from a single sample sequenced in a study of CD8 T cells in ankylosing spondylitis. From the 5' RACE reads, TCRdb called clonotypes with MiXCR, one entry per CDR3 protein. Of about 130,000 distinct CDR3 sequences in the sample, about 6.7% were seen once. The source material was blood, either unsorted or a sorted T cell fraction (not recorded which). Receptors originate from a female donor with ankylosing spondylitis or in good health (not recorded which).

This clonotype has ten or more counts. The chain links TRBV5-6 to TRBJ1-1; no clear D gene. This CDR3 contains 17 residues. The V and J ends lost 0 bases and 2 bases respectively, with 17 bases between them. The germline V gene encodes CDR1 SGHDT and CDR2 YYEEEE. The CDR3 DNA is TGTGCCAGCAGCTTGGTTGTCCCCGCCGGGAAAAACACTGAAGCTTTCTTT. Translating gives CASSLVVPAGKNTEAFF.

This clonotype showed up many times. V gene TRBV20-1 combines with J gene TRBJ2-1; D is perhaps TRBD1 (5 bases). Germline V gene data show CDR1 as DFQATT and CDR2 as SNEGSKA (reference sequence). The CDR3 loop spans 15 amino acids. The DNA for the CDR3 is TGCAGCGCTCTCGACCCCGGCAGGGTAGTTAATGAGCAGTTCTTC. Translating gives CSALDPGRVVNEQFF.

The CDR3 loop reads CSARFRETQYF. The CDR3 DNA follows: TGCAGTGCTAGATTCAGGGAGACCCAGTACTTC. The genes are TRBV20-1 and TRBJ2-5; D gene uncertain. The germline V and J ends were trimmed by 2 bases and 5 bases, with 6 bases remaining between them. The CDR3 is made up of 11 amino acids. Germline assignment: CDR1 DFQATT and CDR2 SNEGSKA (reference sequence).

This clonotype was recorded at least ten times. CDR3 DNA: TGTGCCAGCAGCCCCTCAGGGGCCTCCTACAATGAGCAGTTCTTC. It translates to CASSPSGASYNEQFF. The V and J genes are TRBV7-9 and TRBJ2-1; D possibly corresponds to TRBD1 (6 bases). V was pared by 5 bases and J by 0 bases, with 11 bases between. The CDR3 covers 15 residues. CDR1 is SEHNR and CDR2 is FQNEAQ in the germline V gene (reference sequence).

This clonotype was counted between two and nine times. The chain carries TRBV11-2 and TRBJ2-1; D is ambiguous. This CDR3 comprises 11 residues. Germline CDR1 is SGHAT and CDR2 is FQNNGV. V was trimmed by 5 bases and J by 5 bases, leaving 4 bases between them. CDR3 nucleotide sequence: TGTGCCAGCAGCATACACAATGAGCAGTTCTTC. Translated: CASSIHNEQFF.

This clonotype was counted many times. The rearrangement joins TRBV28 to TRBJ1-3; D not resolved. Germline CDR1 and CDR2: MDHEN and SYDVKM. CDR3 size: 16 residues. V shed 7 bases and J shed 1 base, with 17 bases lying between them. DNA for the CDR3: TGTGCCAGCACCGCCTCGACCCTGTTGTCTGGAAACACCATATATTTT. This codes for CASTASTLLSGNTIYF.

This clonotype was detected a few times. The CDR3: CASSQDLGSTEAFF. CDR3 sequence (DNA): TGTGCCAGCAGCCAGGACCTTGGGAGCACTGAAGCTTTCTTT. The chain carries TRBV7-2 and TRBJ1-1; D not resolved. The CDR3 consists of 14 residues. Deletions cut 5 bases from V and 4 bases from J, with 14 bases between. Looked up from germline, CDR1 is SGHTA and CDR2 is FQGNSA.

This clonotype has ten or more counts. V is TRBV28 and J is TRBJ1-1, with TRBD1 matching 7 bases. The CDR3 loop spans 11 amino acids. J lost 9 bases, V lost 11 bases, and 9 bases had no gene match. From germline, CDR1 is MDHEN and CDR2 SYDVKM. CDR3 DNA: TGTGCCGGCGGGACAGCCATTAAAGCTTTCTTT. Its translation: CAGGTAIKAFF.

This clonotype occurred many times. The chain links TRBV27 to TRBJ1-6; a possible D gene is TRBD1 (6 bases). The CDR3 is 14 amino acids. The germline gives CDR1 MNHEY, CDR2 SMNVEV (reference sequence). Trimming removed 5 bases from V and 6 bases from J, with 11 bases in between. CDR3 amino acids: CASSTRTVNSPLHF. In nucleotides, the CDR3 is TGTGCCAGCAGTACGCGGACAGTTAATTCACCCCTCCACTTT.

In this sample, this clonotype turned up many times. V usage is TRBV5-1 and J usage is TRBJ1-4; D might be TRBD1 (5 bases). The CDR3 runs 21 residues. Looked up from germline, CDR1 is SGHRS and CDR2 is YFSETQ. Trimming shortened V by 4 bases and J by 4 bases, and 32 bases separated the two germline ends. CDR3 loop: CASSPDLKGPTAPVRNEKLFF. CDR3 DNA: TGCGCCAGCAGCCCAGACCTAAAGGGACCAACAGCGCCGGTTCGTAATGAAAAACTGTTTTTT.

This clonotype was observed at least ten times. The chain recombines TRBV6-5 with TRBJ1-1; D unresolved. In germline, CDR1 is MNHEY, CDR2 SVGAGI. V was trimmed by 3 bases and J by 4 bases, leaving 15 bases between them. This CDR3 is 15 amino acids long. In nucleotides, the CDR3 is TGTGCCAGCAGTTATACCTACGGGGTCGGCACTGAAGCTTTCTTT. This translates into CASSYTYGVGTEAFF.

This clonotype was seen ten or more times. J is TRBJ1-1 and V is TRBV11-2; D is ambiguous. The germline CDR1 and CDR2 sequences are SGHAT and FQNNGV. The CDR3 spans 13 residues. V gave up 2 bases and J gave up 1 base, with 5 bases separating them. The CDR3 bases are TGTGCCAGCAGCTTACCGCCGAACACTGAAGCTTTCTTT. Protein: CASSLPPNTEAFF.

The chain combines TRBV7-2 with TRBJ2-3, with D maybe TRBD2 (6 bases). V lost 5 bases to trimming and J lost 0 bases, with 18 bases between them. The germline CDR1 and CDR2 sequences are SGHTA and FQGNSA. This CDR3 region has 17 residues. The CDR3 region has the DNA TGTGCCAGCAGCCCCCACCAGCTAGCGACTAGCACAGATACGCAGTATTTT. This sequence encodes CASSPHQLATSTDTQYF.

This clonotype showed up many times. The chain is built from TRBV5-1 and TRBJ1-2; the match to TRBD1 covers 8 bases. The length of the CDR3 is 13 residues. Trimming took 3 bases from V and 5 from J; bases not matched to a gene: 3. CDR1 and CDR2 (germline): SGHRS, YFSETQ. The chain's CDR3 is CASSSTGEYGYTF. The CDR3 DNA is TGCGCCAGCAGCTCGACAGGGGAGTATGGCTACACCTTC.

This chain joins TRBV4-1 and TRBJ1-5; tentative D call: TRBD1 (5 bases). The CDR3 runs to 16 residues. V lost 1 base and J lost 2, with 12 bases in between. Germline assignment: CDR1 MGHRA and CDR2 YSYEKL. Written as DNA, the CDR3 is TGCGCCAGCAGCCAAGTTTTCAGGGCGGGCAATCAGCCCCAGCATTTT. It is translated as CASSQVFRAGNQPQHF.

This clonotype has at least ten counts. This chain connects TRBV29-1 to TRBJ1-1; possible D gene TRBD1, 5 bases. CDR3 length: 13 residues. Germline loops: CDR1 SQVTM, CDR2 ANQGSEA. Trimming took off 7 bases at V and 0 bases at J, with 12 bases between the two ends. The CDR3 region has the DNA TGCAGCGGTATGGCAGGGCTGAACACTGAAGCTTTCTTT. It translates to CSGMAGLNTEAFF.

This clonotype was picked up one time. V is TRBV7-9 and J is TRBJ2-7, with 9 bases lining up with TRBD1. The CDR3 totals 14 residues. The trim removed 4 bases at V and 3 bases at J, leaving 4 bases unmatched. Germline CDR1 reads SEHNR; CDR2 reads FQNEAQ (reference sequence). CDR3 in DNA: TGTGCCAGCAGCTCTTGGGACAGGGTCTACGAGCAGTACTTC. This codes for CASSSWDRVYEQYF.

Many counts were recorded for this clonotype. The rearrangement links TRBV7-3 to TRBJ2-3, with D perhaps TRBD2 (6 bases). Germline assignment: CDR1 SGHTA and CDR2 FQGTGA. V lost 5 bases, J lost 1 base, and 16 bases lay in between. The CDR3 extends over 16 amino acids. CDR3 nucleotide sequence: TGTGCCAGCAGCCTCCAGAGCGGGTCACGCACAGATACGCAGTATTTT. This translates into CASSLQSGSRTDTQYF.

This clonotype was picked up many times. In nucleotides, the CDR3 is TGTGCCAGCAGTTTATTTTCTGGAAACACCATATATTTT. This gives the protein CASSLFSGNTIYF. This chain connects TRBV12-3 or TRBV12-4 to TRBJ1-3; D is undetermined. This CDR3 is built from 13 residues. V was clipped by 2 bases and J by 1 base, with 3 bases between them.

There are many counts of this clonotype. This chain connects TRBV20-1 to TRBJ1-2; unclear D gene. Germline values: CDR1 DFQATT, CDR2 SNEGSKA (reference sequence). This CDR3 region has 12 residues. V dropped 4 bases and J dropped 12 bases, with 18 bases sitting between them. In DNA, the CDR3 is TGCAGTGCTAACTCGGGGAGAGGTTCAAACACCTTC. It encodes CSANSGRGSNTF.